This entry describes one T cell receptor beta chain. There is no known antigen for this receptor. There are no base qualities to consult, and no much larger clone falls within one base. Blood samples for TCR beta sequencing were given by related transplant donors. Using Nuclei Lysis Solution, genomic DNA was extracted from unfractionated peripheral blood mononuclear cells that were either fresh or cryopreserved. The immunoSEQ assay, a bias-controlled multiplex PCR with V- and J-specific primers, was used to amplify TCR beta CDR3 regions from genomic DNA. In a second PCR step, a proprietary barcode and Illumina adapter sequences were attached to the CDR3 amplicons. CDR3 libraries were sequenced on an Illumina MiSeq instrument. Regarding the original processing steps: Export and quality control were done with immunoSEQ Analyzer 3.0, while downstream analyses used R Bioconductor and Immunarch. Only productive rearrangements in the normalized downsampled data set were used to calculate repertoire metrics. In the normalized cohort, clonotypes with more than 5 templates were defined as pathologically expanded. Repertoire diversity was measured with the Inverse Simpson Index. CMV-specificity analyses were carried out on the non-normalized data set to capture all clonotypes. Entries here come from immuneACCESS through TCRdb and include only in-frame sequences with V and J called. Some clones fail to appear in such tables; in the studies checked, an unresolved V gene covers under half of the shortfall, and the cause of the remainder is unknown. The V and J calls and clone size were taken over from that table, and D and trimming were inferred from the DNA. The sample includes 40,000 to 55,000 clones, with around 95% observed a single time. Of the sample, 0.85% to 0.9% falls within the top ten clones.

These data come from a study of T cell clonotyping in hematopoietic cell transplantation (dated by TCRdb to the early 2020s). About the investigation overall: The study collected 135 blood samples from approximately 40 consecutive transplant recipients and their related donors. Recruitment of patients ran from late 2015 to early 2017, and follow-up continued until late 2020 or until death. What the authors observed across the whole study: Sample size was limited, and cells were not sorted, so CD4 and CD8 repertoire contributions could not be separated. Just a small fraction of recipient repertoires overlapped with donor repertoires, and more than 95% appeared de novo at the given depth. Recipient TCR diversity fell after transplant, with pathologically expanded clonotypes rising progressively from day 30 to day 180. Donor and pretransplant recipient Inverse Simpson Index values predicted broader posttransplant TCR repertoire diversity.

The material sequenced was peripheral blood mononuclear cells. The clonotype comes from a woman aged 45 to 65 in good health. Some clones in this sample may be carry-over from other donors' samples.

The DNA is TGTGCCACCAGCAGAGATCTGACAGGGGGCAACCCAACAGATACGCAGTATTTT. This codes for CATSRDLTGGNPTDTQYF. Recombination connected TRBV15 to TRBJ2-3; 10 of the junction bases match TRBD1. The CDR3 contains 18 residues, cysteine and phenylalanine counted. CDR3 DNA is the only sequence kept; it has 54 bases, read in frame from the first base. The CDR1 and CDR2 encoded by the germline V gene (reference sequence) are LNHNV and YYDKDF. Germline trimming: 0 bases from V, 3 bases from J; junction bases outside gene matches: 9. Where the CDR3 stops, the reference TRBV15 and TRBJ2-3 genes take over; the full variable domain is DAMVIQNPRYQVTQFGKPVTLSCSQTLNHNVMYWYQQKSSQAPKLLFHYYDKDFNNEADTPDNFQSRRPNTSFCFLDIRSPGLGDTAMYLCATSRDLTGGNPTDTQYFGPGTRLTVL.